The sequence of this T cell receptor (beta chain) was determined in a study of shared clonotypes between healthy human individuals. Regarding the study as a whole: Since donors were few, the genetic and exposure-history diversity represented was limited. The naive CD4 repertoires of several donors were compared, and about 5% of clonotypes were shared.

A word on this clone: Its specificity is not known.

The deep-level immunoSEQ assay was used. Per the original methods: With immunoSEQ giving junction-only sequences and no quality scores, filtering differed. TCRdb's table, derived via immunoSEQ multiplex PCR, lists solely in-frame clones and lacks some. V, J and clone size were drawn from that table, and D and trimming were deduced from the DNA. The sample lists fewer than 850,000 clones, about 90% seen once, with approximately 35% in the top ten. Trimming pared 6 bases from V and 6 bases from J, leaving 18 bases between. The germline V gene encodes CDR1 MNHEY and CDR2 SVGAGI. The CDR3 sequence is 14 residues long.

Sequencing input: memory CD8+ T cells from PBMCs. Described subset: CD45RO+ cells pooled with CCR7-negative TemRA cells. The TCR sequence derives from a man younger than 35 in good health. Some clones in this sample may be carry-over from other donors' samples. The J gene is TRBJ2-7, the V gene TRBV6-5, with D perhaps TRBD1 or TRBD2 (6 bases each). The CDR3 DNA is TGTGCCAGCAGCTCCCTTTGGGGGGCGGGCGAGCAGTACTTC. This encodes CASSSLWGAGEQYF.